These 4 T cell receptor beta chains share one sample of origin, sequenced in a study of beta chain features in type 1 diabetes. Whole-study results and caveats: When Type 1 diabetes patients were examined, their TCRB CDR3s proved moderately but significantly shorter in all four CD4+ subsets.

No antigen is known for these receptors. Expressed TCRB transcripts were sequenced, since all the RNA that had been isolated was reverse transcribed. TCRdb's copy holds only in-frame clones and misses some; the assay was immunoSEQ multiplex PCR. The sample records roughly 290,000 clones, approximately 15% being singletons. Input material: naive CD4+ T cells from blood. Receptors originate from a man between 18 and 35 years old with type 1 diabetes.

V usage is TRBV6-5 and J usage is TRBJ2-7, with D unclear. Germline assignment: CDR1 MNHEY and CDR2 SVGAGI. This CDR3 has 11 residues. V was pared by 5 bases and J by 4 bases, with 6 bases between. The CDR3 DNA follows: TGTGCCAGCAGTCGCCTATACGAGCAGTACTTC. Translation gives CASSRLYEQYF.

The V and J genes are TRBV9 and TRBJ2-7; 9 nucleotides align to TRBD1. Germline lookup yields CDR1 SGDLS and CDR2 YYNGEE. The CDR3 extends over 16 amino acids. V dropped 3 bases and J dropped 6; count of bases not matched to a gene: 13. In DNA form, the CDR3 reads TGTGCCAGCAGCGATTCCGGGACAGGGTGGTCCAGCGAGCAGTACTTC. Encoded protein: CASSDSGTGWSSEQYF.

This chain uses TRBV9 with TRBJ2-1; tentatively, D is TRBD1 (6 bases). Germline V gives CDR1 SGDLS, CDR2 YYNGEE. This CDR3 is built from 15 residues. V was clipped by 0 bases and J by 2 bases, with 9 bases between them. CDR3 region: CASSVDREPYNEQFF. The CDR3 nucleotides are TGTGCCAGCAGCGTAGACAGGGAACCCTACAATGAGCAGTTCTTC.

This clone has more than one count but fewer than ten. The genes are TRBV19 and TRBJ2-1; the match to TRBD1 covers 10 bases. CDR3 size: 15 residues. V lost 6 bases to trimming and J lost 4 bases; unmatched junction nucleotides: 6. Germline V CDR1 and CDR2: LNHDA, SQIVND (reference sequence). The CDR3 nucleotides are TGTGCCAGTAGCCTTGGACAGGGGGGATACAATGAGCAGTTCTTC. It encodes CASSLGQGGYNEQFF.